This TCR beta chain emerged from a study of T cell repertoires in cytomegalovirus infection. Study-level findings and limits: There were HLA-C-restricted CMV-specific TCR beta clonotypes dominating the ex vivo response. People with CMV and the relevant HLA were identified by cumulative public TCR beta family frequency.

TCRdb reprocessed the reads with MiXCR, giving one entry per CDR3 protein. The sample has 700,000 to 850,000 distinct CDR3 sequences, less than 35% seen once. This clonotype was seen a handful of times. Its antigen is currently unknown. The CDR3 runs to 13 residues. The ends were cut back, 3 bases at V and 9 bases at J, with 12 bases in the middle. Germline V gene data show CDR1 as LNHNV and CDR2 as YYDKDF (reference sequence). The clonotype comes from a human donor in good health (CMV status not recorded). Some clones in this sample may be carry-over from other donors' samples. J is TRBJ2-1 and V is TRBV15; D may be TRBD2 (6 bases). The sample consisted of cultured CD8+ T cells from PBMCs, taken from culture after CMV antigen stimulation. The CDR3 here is CATSRVGGSEQFF. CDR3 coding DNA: TGTGCCACCAGCAGGGTTGGGGGGAGTGAGCAGTTCTTC. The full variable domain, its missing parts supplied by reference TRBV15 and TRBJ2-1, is DAMVIQNPRYQVTQFGKPVTLSCSQTLNHNVMYWYQQKSSQAPKLLFHYYDKDFNNEADTPDNFQSRRPNTSFCFLDIRSPGLGDTAMYLCATSRVGGSEQFFGPGTRLTVL.